This TCR beta chain originates from a study of shared clonotypes between healthy human individuals. With 1 base clipped from V and 5 bases from J, the junction kept 9 bases outside the gene matches. CDR3 length equals 16 residues. The germline V gene has CDR1 SGHAT and CDR2 FQNNGV. Data came from immunoSEQ multiplex PCR; TCRdb stores just in-frame clones and leaves some out. The sample lists about 2.3 million clones, roughly 90% occurring once. This TCR was recovered from a man aged 18 to 29 in good health. Some clones in this sample may be carry-over from other donors' samples. V usage is TRBV11-2 and J usage is TRBJ2-7, with 9 bases lining up with TRBD2. The sequencing sample was made of naive CD4+ T cells from PBMCs. The subset: CD45RA+ positively selected. The CDR3 sequence: CASSLVRASGTHEQYF. The CDR3 nucleotides read TGTGCCAGCAGCTTAGTCAGGGCTAGCGGGACCCACGAGCAGTACTTC.